This TCR beta chain originates from a study of T cell changes during pregnancy in multiple sclerosis. Some clones are missing from TCRdb's copy, which holds only in-frame ones; the method was immunoSEQ multiplex PCR. The table records 29,000 or so clones, about 88% of them present only once. The germline V gene has CDR1 ENHRY and CDR2 SYGVKD. V shed 3 bases and J shed 1 base, with 9 bases lying between them. The CDR3 has 14 residues. The V call is TRBV10-3, the J call TRBJ1-1, with D unresolved. The sequencing here drew on CD8+ T cells from peripheral blood mononuclear cells, taken in the second trimester of pregnancy. The sequence was obtained from a female donor with multiple sclerosis, enrolled in a pregnancy study. CDR3 amino acids: CAISEETPNTEAFF. As DNA, the CDR3 is TGTGCCATCAGTGAAGAGACTCCGAACACTGAAGCTTTCTTT.